A single sample is the source of the 24 T cell receptor beta chains below, sequenced in a study of post-analysis software for immune sequencing data. Study findings and constraints: Elevated frequency relative to controls characterized four or five TRBV segments in patients, TRBV5-6, TRBV5-1 and TRBV20-1 among them.

Unique-molecular-identifier-tagged TCR beta cDNA libraries were used. TCRdb analysed the PCR reads with MiXCR anew, one entry per CDR3 protein. Of 700,000 to 800,000 distinct CDR3 sequences in the sample, 25% to 30% were seen once. These TCRs are of unknown antigen specificity. The material sequenced was blood. The receptor set was obtained from a girl between 5 and 17 years old with multiple sclerosis.

Points on this clonotype: A junction boundary mismatches the germline segment, possibly from a read error. V gene TRBV10-3 combines with J gene TRBJ2-5, with D unresolved. CDR3 length: 14 amino acids. Germline assignment: CDR1 ENHRY and CDR2 SYGVKD. In DNA form, the CDR3 reads TGTGCCATCAGAGTCGACAAGGGTCAAGAGACTCAGTACTTC. Amino acid sequence: CAIRVDKGQETQYF.

This clonotype was counted many times. The chain carries TRBV7-2 and TRBJ2-7; D remains unclear. The germline CDR1 and CDR2 sequences are SGHTA and FQGNSA. The V and J ends lost 2 bases and 2 bases respectively, with 10 bases between them. CDR3 length: 14 amino acids. The CDR3 protein is CASSLPSFAYEQYF. In DNA form, the CDR3 reads TGTGCCAGCAGCTTACCGAGTTTCGCCTACGAGCAGTACTTC.

There are a few counts of this clonotype. The chain is built from TRBV7-9 and TRBJ2-1, with TRBD2 identical over 10 bases. The V and J ends lost 4 bases and 6 bases, in that order; junction bases with no gene match: 9. The CDR3 extends over 16 amino acids. Germline V lookup: CDR1 SEHNR, CDR2 FQNEAQ (reference sequence). The CDR3 region has the DNA TGTGCCAGCAGCTCTAAAGCGGGAGGGCCACCCAATGAGCAGTTCTTC. Translating it yields CASSSKAGGPPNEQFF.

Many counts were recorded for this clonotype. This chain links TRBV6-5 with TRBJ2-1; TRBD1 is a possible D gene (6 bases). CDR3 size: 14 residues. Trimming pared 8 bases from V and 3 bases from J, leaving 14 bases between. Germline CDR1 reads MNHEY; CDR2 reads SVGAGI. As DNA, the CDR3 is TGTGCCAGCGCCGGGCAGGGGCACTACAATGAGCAGTTCTTC. Protein: CASAGQGHYNEQFF.

The V gene is TRBV15, the J gene TRBJ1-2; possible D gene TRBD1, 5 bases. V lost 1 base, J lost 2 bases, and 11 bases lay in between. This CDR3 comprises 15 residues. Germline values: CDR1 LNHNV, CDR2 YYDKDF (reference sequence). CDR3 bases: TGTGCCACCAGCAGAGGGGTTTCAGGGAACTATGGCTACACCTTC. Translation: CATSRGVSGNYGYTF. Together with reference TRBV15 and TRBJ1-2, the CDR3 gives the full variable domain: DAMVIQNPRYQVTQFGKPVTLSCSQTLNHNVMYWYQQKSSQAPKLLFHYYDKDFNNEADTPDNFQSRRPNTSFCFLDIRSPGLGDTAMYLCATSRGVSGNYGYTFGSGTRLTVV.

This clonotype was picked up one time. A much larger clone lies a single base off, so this may be a read error. This chain uses TRBV5-1 with TRBJ2-7, with D maybe TRBD2 (6 bases). The V end lost 5 bases, the J end lost 11 bases, and 20 bases lay between the germline ends. The length of the CDR3 is 13 residues. Germline lookup yields CDR1 SGHRS and CDR2 YFSETQ. CDR3 amino acids: CASSPGVGSEKYF. The CDR3 DNA reads as TGCGCCAGCAGTCCGGGGGTGGGATCGGAAAAGTACTTC.

There are a few counts of this clonotype. This rearrangement joins TRBV28 to TRBJ2-3; no clear D gene. CDR1 is MDHEN, CDR2 SYDVKM, per germline. The CDR3 loop spans 11 amino acids. V shed 3 bases and J shed 12 bases, with 10 bases lying between them. The CDR3 protein is CASSLQHDQYF. The CDR3 bases are TGTGCCAGCAGTTTGCAGCACGACCAGTATTTT.

The chain links TRBV7-7 to TRBJ2-5; 9 nucleotides agree with TRBD2. Per the germline V gene, CDR1 is SSHAT and CDR2 is FNYEAQ (reference sequence). Trimming at V came to 5 bases and at J to 3 bases, leaving 13 bases not matched to a gene. There are 17 residues in the CDR3. CDR3 sequence (DNA): TGTGCCAGCAGCCCAATCAACCGGCGACTAGCGGAAGAGACCCAGTACTTC. It codes for CASSPINRRLAEETQYF. The entire variable domain, with the rest obtained from reference TRBV7-7 and TRBJ2-5, is as follows: GAGVSQSPRYKVTKRGQDVTLRCDPISSHATLYWYQQALGQGPEFLTYFNYEAQPDKSGLPSDRFSAERPEGSISTLTIQRTEQRDSAMYRCASSPINRRLAEETQYFGPGTRLLVL.

This clonotype was seen only a few times. The chain recombines TRBV5-1 with TRBJ1-2, with 10 positions matching TRBD1. The V gene end was trimmed by 3 bases and the J gene end by 6 bases; junction bases not matched to a gene: 5. Germline CDR1 is SGHRS and CDR2 is YFSETQ. The CDR3 consists of 14 residues. The CDR3 is CASSSGQGSHGYTF. Written as DNA, the CDR3 is TGCGCCAGCAGCTCGGGACAGGGGTCCCATGGCTACACCTTC.

The chain recombines TRBV12-3 or TRBV12-4 with TRBJ2-1; TRBD2 agrees at 7 bases. This CDR3 is built from 11 residues. The ends lost 5 bases at V and 10 bases at J; junction bases unmatched: 2. The CDR3 nucleotides are TGTGCCAGCAGTCGGGGGGAGGAGCAGTTCTTC. Translated, it gives CASSRGEEQFF.

V usage is TRBV28 and J usage is TRBJ2-1; D not resolved. V lost 5 bases, J lost 1 base, and 9 bases lay in between. CDR3 length: 14 residues. Per germline, CDR1 MDHEN and CDR2 SYDVKM. This chain's CDR3 is CASSPPSSYNEQFF. The CDR3 region has the DNA TGTGCCAGCAGTCCTCCTAGTTCCTACAATGAGCAGTTCTTC.

DNA for the CDR3: TGCAGCGTTGAAAACCGACAGGGAGGAGGCTACACCTTC. It encodes CSVENRQGGGYTF. The chain couples TRBV29-1 to TRBJ1-2; 7 bases are shared with TRBD1. Germline V CDR1 and CDR2: SQVTM, ANQGSEA. This CDR3 has 13 amino acids. V shed 2 bases and J 8 bases; nucleotides not matched to a gene: 8.

This clonotype was seen more than once but under ten times. This chain uses TRBV10-1 with TRBJ2-3; unclear D gene. Trimming pared 3 bases from V and 6 bases from J, leaving 16 bases between. The germline gives CDR1 WNHNN, CDR2 SYGVQD (reference sequence). The CDR3 runs 15 residues. CDR3 sequence reads: CASSDRAKMGDTQYF. DNA for the CDR3: TGCGCCAGCAGTGATCGGGCCAAGATGGGGGATACGCAGTATTTT.

This clonotype has more than one count but fewer than ten. The chain couples TRBV6-6 to TRBJ1-2, with D possibly being TRBD1 (5 bases). The germline CDR1 and CDR2 sequences are MNHNY and SVGAGI (reference sequence). Trimming shortened V by 5 bases and J by 3 bases, and 13 bases separated the two germline ends. The CDR3 is made up of 14 amino acids. The CDR3 nucleotides read TGTGCCAGCAGTCGGGACTCAGGGCACTATGGCTACACCTTC. Translated: CASSRDSGHYGYTF.

The chain links TRBV28 to TRBJ1-5, with 9 bases identical to TRBD1. V lost 8 bases to trimming and J lost 3 bases; unmatched junction nucleotides: 5. Germline V gene data show CDR1 as MDHEN and CDR2 as SYDVKM. CDR3 length: 14 residues. The CDR3 here is CASAGQGINQPQHF. The CDR3 DNA is TGTGCCAGCGCCGGACAGGGGATCAATCAGCCCCAGCATTTT.

This clonotype was recorded a few times. The chain is built from TRBV20-1 and TRBJ2-7, with D possibly being TRBD1 (5 bases). V was clipped by 4 bases and J by 2 bases, with 12 bases between them. The CDR3 runs 13 residues. Germline values: CDR1 DFQATT, CDR2 SNEGSKA (reference sequence). CDR3 bases: TGCAGTGCTATCGACAGAGAACCCTACGAGCAGTACTTC. Translation gives CSAIDREPYEQYF.

Turning to this clonotype: At one of its ends the junction is not consistent with the germline gene, which may arise from a read error. The V and J genes are TRBV13 and TRBJ1-1, with D unclear. The V gene's germline CDR1 is PRHDT and CDR2 FYEKMQ (reference sequence). The CDR3 has 14 residues. The CDR3 DNA follows: TGTGCCAGCAGTTTAGGGTTCCGGGACACTGAAGCTTTCTTT. Protein: CASSLGFRDTEAFF.

This clonotype was found a few times. This rearrangement joins TRBV5-1 to TRBJ1-4; the match to TRBD1 covers 8 bases. Unmatched junction bases numbered 7, after V lost 3 bases and J lost 0 bases. This CDR3 is built from 17 residues. Germline V gives CDR1 SGHRS, CDR2 YFSETQ. This CDR3 is CASSSRTGLTTNEKLFF. Here the CDR3 DNA reads TGCGCCAGCAGCTCGAGGACAGGGTTAACAACTAATGAAAAACTGTTTTTT.

This clonotype has only a few counts. V usage is TRBV5-6 and J usage is TRBJ2-1, with no clear D. The CDR3 is 12 amino acids. Germline V gene lookup returns CDR1 SGHDT and CDR2 YYEEEE. Deletions cut 0 bases from V and 8 bases from J, with 6 bases between. CDR3 bases: TGTGCCAGCAGCTTGGGAGGTTATGAGCAGTTCTTC. Translating it yields CASSLGGYEQFF.

The chain carries TRBV6-5 and TRBJ2-5, with 8 positions matching TRBD2. The V gene's germline CDR1 is MNHEY and CDR2 SVGAGI. This CDR3 is built from 15 residues. Germline trimming cut 5 bases from V and 4 bases from J; bases unmatched to any gene: 9. CDR3 nucleotides: TGTGCCAGCAGTCCCCCAGCGGGAGCTGCAGAGACCCAGTACTTC. Translated, it gives CASSPPAGAAETQYF.

The chain uses TRBV11-2 and TRBJ2-1; D is possibly TRBD1 (6 bases). CDR1 SGHAT and CDR2 FQNNGV come from the germline V gene. This CDR3 contains 17 residues. V was clipped by 5 bases and J by 0 bases, with 17 bases between them. The CDR3, as DNA: TGTGCCAGCAGCAATCCCGGACAGACGCGCTCCTACAATGAGCAGTTCTTC. It encodes CASSNPGQTRSYNEQFF.

J is TRBJ2-3 and V is TRBV20-1; 10 bases align to TRBD2. Germline CDR1 reads DFQATT; CDR2 reads SNEGSKA (reference sequence). The V segment lost 6 bases and the J segment 2 bases; nucleotides outside the gene matches: 8. The CDR3 has 15 residues. The DNA for the CDR3 is TGCAGTGCCACACTAGCGGGAAGCTTCACAGATACGCAGTATTTT. Amino acid sequence: CSATLAGSFTDTQYF.

In its sample, this clonotype was seen a few times. This chain links TRBV27 with TRBJ2-1, with 9 bases that match TRBD2. V was clipped by 4 bases and J by 6 bases; unmatched bases: 7. CDR1 MNHEY and CDR2 SMNVEV come from the germline V gene (reference sequence). The CDR3 extends over 15 amino acids. CDR3 region: CASSSWLAGINEQFF. DNA for the CDR3: TGTGCCAGCAGTTCGTGGCTAGCGGGGATCAATGAGCAGTTCTTC.

This clonotype was detected ten times or more. The rearrangement uses TRBV15 and TRBJ2-7, with 7 bases matching TRBD1. From germline, CDR1 is LNHNV and CDR2 YYDKDF (reference sequence). Losses at the gene ends were 9 bases for V and 3 bases for J; bases not matched to a gene: 8. The CDR3 sequence is 13 residues long. CDR3 DNA sequence: TGTGCCACTAATACAGGGGACAACTACGAGCAGTACTTC. Its protein is CATNTGDNYEQYF.